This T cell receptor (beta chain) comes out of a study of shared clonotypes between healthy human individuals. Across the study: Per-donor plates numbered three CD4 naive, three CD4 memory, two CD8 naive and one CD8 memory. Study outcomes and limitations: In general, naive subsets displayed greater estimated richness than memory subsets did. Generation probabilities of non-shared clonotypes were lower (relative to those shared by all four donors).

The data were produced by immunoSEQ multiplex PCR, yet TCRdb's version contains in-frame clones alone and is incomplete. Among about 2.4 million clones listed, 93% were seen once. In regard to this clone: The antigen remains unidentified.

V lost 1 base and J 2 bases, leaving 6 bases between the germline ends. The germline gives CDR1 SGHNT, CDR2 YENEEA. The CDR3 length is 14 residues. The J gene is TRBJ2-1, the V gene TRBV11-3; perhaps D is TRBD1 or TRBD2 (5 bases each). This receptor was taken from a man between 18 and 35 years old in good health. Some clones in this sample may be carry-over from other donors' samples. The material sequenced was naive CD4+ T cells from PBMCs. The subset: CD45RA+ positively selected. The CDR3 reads CASSLGGAYNEQFF. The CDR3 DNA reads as TGTGCCAGCAGCTTAGGAGGGGCCTACAATGAGCAGTTCTTC. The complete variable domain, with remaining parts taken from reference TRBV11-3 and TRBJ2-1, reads EAGVVQSPRYKIIEKKQPVAFWCNPISGHNTLYWYLQNLGQGPELLIRYENEEAVDDSQLPKDRFSAERLKGVDSTLKIQPAELGDSAVYLCASSLGGAYNEQFFGPGTRLTVL.